These 18 T cell receptor beta chains were sequenced from one sample in a study of blood T cell repertoires in COVID-19. Sequencing used immunoSEQ multiplex PCR; TCRdb keeps in-frame clones, though not all of them. In the table there are 70,000 or so clones, around 88% of which are singletons. The sequenced sample was peripheral blood. The receptors stem from a man in his forties with COVID-19, enrolled during active disease.

The CDR3 sequence is CASSHLTGSGNTIYF. DNA for the CDR3: TGTGCCAGCAGTCACCTGACAGGGTCTGGAAACACCATATATTTT. This chain links TRBV6-5 with TRBJ1-3, with 7 bases that match TRBD1. Germline CDR1 is MNHEY and CDR2 is SVGAGI. J was trimmed by 1 base and V by 5 bases; bases with no gene match: 5. CDR3 size: 15 residues.

V and J are TRBV5-1 and TRBJ2-5, with 12 bases that match TRBD2. J gave up 2 bases and V 2 bases, and 4 bases lay outside the gene matches. CDR1 and CDR2 from the germline V gene are SGHRS and YFSETQ. The length of the CDR3 is 16 residues. The CDR3 spells CASSLLAGGLQETQYF. The CDR3 DNA reads as TGCGCCAGCAGCTTACTAGCGGGGGGCCTACAAGAGACCCAGTACTTC.

This clone was found a few times. The chain is built from TRBV12-3 or TRBV12-4 and TRBJ1-6; 7 bases align to TRBD1. The CDR3 runs to 13 residues. Germline trimming cut 4 bases from V and 10 bases from J; bases unmatched to any gene: 4. CDR3 sequence reads: CASSSDRRSPLHF. The CDR3 DNA is TGTGCCAGCAGTTCGGACAGGCGATCACCCCTCCACTTT.

This clone showed up just a few times. The chain employs TRBV4-1 and TRBJ1-5; TRBD1 aligns across 7 bases. The CDR3 runs to 15 residues. V trimming: 0 bases; J trimming: 7 bases; junction bases outside the gene matches: 6. Germline CDR1 is MGHRA and CDR2 is YSYEKL. The CDR3 reads CASSQEQGLRQPQHF. CDR3 sequence (DNA): TGCGCCAGCAGCCAAGAACAGGGGTTGCGGCAGCCCCAGCATTTT.

This clone came up many times. CDR3: CASSPRGSEQYF. The CDR3 DNA is TGTGCCAGCTCTCCCAGGGGGAGCGAGCAGTACTTC. The chain recombines TRBV6-5 with TRBJ2-7, with 7 bases aligning to TRBD1. Per the germline V gene, CDR1 is MNHEY and CDR2 is SVGAGI. The CDR3 totals 12 residues. Losses at the gene ends were 8 bases for V and 6 bases for J; bases not matched to a gene: 7.

V is TRBV14 and J is TRBJ2-3, with 12 bases identical to TRBD2. The J segment lost 0 bases and the V segment lost 4 bases, leaving 8 bases of the junction unmatched. This CDR3 is built from 18 residues. In germline, CDR1 is SGHDN, CDR2 FVKESK. This CDR3 reads CASSRSLAGGWSTDTQYF. The CDR3 DNA sequence: TGTGCCAGCAGCCGATCTCTAGCGGGGGGGTGGAGCACAGATACGCAGTATTTT.

The chain combines TRBV11-2 with TRBJ1-2; no clear D. Trimming pared 5 bases from V and 0 bases from J, leaving 10 bases between. The CDR3 spans 14 residues. Germline CDR1 and CDR2: SGHAT and FQNNGV. Written as DNA, the CDR3 is TGTGCCAGCAGCCAGGCCAGGACTAACTATGGCTACACCTTC. Its translation: CASSQARTNYGYTF. The full variable domain, completed using reference TRBV11-2 and TRBJ1-2, is EAGVAQSPRYKIIEKRQSVAFWCNPISGHATLYWYQQILGQGPKLLIQFQNNGVVDDSQLPKDRFSAERLKGVDSTLKIQPAKLEDSAVYLCASSQARTNYGYTFGSGTRLTVV.

This clone was found a few times. The rearrangement joins TRBV9 to TRBJ1-2, with no clear D. Trimming removed 1 base from V and 4 bases from J, with 5 bases in between. Germline V gene data show CDR1 as SGDLS and CDR2 as YYNGEE. This CDR3 has 12 residues. CDR3 protein: CASSVSFYGYTF. The CDR3 region has the DNA TGTGCCAGCAGCGTATCCTTCTATGGCTACACCTTC. Together with reference TRBV9 and TRBJ1-2, the CDR3 gives the full variable domain: DSGVTQTPKHLITATGQRVTLRCSPRSGDLSVYWYQQSLDQGLQFLIQYYNGEERAKGNILERFSAQQFPDLHSELNLSSLELGDSALYFCASSVSFYGYTFGSGTRLTVV.

The rearrangement uses TRBV29-1 and TRBJ2-1; TRBD1 matches at 11 bases. Losses at the gene ends were 6 bases for V and 10 bases for J; bases not matched to a gene: 11. The CDR3 has 14 residues. Per the germline V gene, CDR1 is SQVTM and CDR2 is ANQGSEA. The DNA for the CDR3 is TGCAGCGTCCGGACAGGGGGCGATTTCGGCGAGCAGTTCTTC. Translation gives CSVRTGGDFGEQFF.

This clone was seen only once. The chain combines TRBV5-1 with TRBJ2-2; 8 positions agree with TRBD1. The J segment lost 6 bases and the V segment lost 2 bases, leaving 9 bases of the junction unmatched. The CDR3 is 16 residues long. The germline V gene encodes CDR1 SGHRS and CDR2 YFSETQ. The CDR3 nucleotides read TGCGCCAGCAGCTTAGGACAGGGATCCGGCGCCGGGGAGCTGTTTTTT. Translated, it gives CASSLGQGSGAGELFF.

The chain links TRBV18 to TRBJ2-3; 8 bases align to TRBD2. Germline loops: CDR1 KGHSH, CDR2 LQKENI. V lost 6 bases and J lost 1; bases outside the gene matches: 6. The CDR3 totals 15 residues. The CDR3 sequence: CASSAPGGGTDTQYF. CDR3 DNA sequence: TGTGCCAGCTCTGCCCCGGGGGGGGGCACAGATACGCAGTATTTT.

This chain uses TRBV28 with TRBJ2-7; 9 bases agree with TRBD1. The CDR3 sequence is 15 residues long. Germline values: CDR1 MDHEN, CDR2 SYDVKM. With V trimmed by 6 bases and J by 1 base, 7 bases remained unmatched. Written as DNA, the CDR3 is TGTGCCAGCAGACCCGATGGGACAGGGTCCTACGAGCAGTACTTC. It specifies CASRPDGTGSYEQYF.

The genes are TRBV7-9 and TRBJ1-2; 7 nucleotides agree with TRBD1. The CDR3 length is 13 residues. The germline V gene encodes CDR1 SEHNR and CDR2 FQNEAQ (reference sequence). The ends lost 0 bases at V and 6 bases at J; junction bases unmatched: 1. CDR3 nucleotides: TGTGCCAGCAGCTTAGCAGGGGGCCATGGCTACACCTTC. Amino acid sequence: CASSLAGGHGYTF.

The rearrangement joins TRBV6-1 to TRBJ1-1; D unclear. Trimming shortened V by 1 base and J by 0 bases, and 15 bases separated the two germline ends. The germline CDR1 and CDR2 sequences are MNHNS and SASEGT. The CDR3 covers 17 residues. The CDR3 is CASSEGGFEWMNTEAFF. The CDR3 DNA reads TGTGCCAGCAGTGAAGGAGGGTTCGAGTGGATGAACACTGAAGCTTTCTTT.

The chain combines TRBV16 with TRBJ2-7; D is unclear. The CDR3 consists of 14 residues. From germline, CDR1 is KGHSY and CDR2 FQNENV. V lost 0 bases and J 2 bases, leaving 8 bases between the germline ends. Here the CDR3 reads CASSQSSQTYEQYF. DNA of the CDR3: TGTGCCAGCAGCCAATCATCACAGACCTACGAGCAGTACTTC.

The V call is TRBV7-9, the J call TRBJ1-1; 9 bases map to TRBD1. J lost 3 bases, V lost 5 bases, and 1 base had no gene match. The CDR3 contains 13 residues. CDR1 and CDR2 from the germline V gene are SEHNR and FQNEAQ (reference sequence). DNA for the CDR3: TGTGCCAGCAGCCGGACAGGGGACACTGAAGCTTTCTTT. It yields the protein CASSRTGDTEAFF.

This chain links TRBV28 with TRBJ1-6; D gene uncertain. The CDR3 runs 12 residues. The V end was cut by 3 bases, the J end by 11 bases, with 8 bases between. Germline CDR1 reads MDHEN; CDR2 reads SYDVKM. CDR3 in amino acids: CASSFPIAPLHF. The CDR3 nucleotides are TGTGCCAGCAGTTTCCCTATCGCACCCCTCCACTTT.

The V gene is TRBV18, the J gene TRBJ2-1; TRBD2 agrees at 13 bases. The CDR3 extends over 17 amino acids. Trimming at V came to 2 bases and at J to 5 bases, leaving 6 bases not matched to a gene. In germline, CDR1 is KGHSH, CDR2 LQKENI. The DNA of the CDR3 is TGTGCCAGCTCACCAGGACTAGCGGGGGTTGGGGACAATGAGCAGTTCTTC. Translation: CASSPGLAGVGDNEQFF.